This T cell receptor beta chain was sequenced for a study of T cells in Graves' hyperthyroidism and ophthalmopathy. Patients showing uncontrolled infection, other autoimmune disease, pregnancy or lactation were ineligible. Together with thyroid ultrasound, orbital computed tomography, serum thyroxine and TRAb, clinical symptoms were used for diagnoses. Points from the study as a whole: The model forecast ophthalmopathy, anticipating it by a median 6.5 months before onset. Most thyroid clonotypes with frequency above 0.001 were detected in blood.

This clonotype was seen repeatedly, ten times or more. No antigen is known for it. Trimming removed 4 bases at V and 3 bases at J, with 9 bases between. The CDR3 runs 13 residues. Germline-derived CDR1 and CDR2 are SQVTM and ANQGSEA. RNA transcripts served as the template for amplifying TCR beta CDR3 regions. Carried out on the TCR CDR3, a first-round RT-PCR used the HTBI primer set. One entry per CDR3 protein, called by TCRdb with MiXCR from the multiplex PCR reads. Among about 700,000 distinct CDR3 sequences listed, 40% to 55% were seen once. The chain links TRBV29-1 to TRBJ1-4; D ambiguous. The clonotype originates from an adult man with Graves' disease, either hyperthyroidism or ophthalmopathy (not recorded which). The specimen sequenced was peripheral blood or thyroid tissue (not recorded which). The CDR3 is CSVGAGPNEKLFF. The DNA for the CDR3 is TGCAGCGTTGGGGCCGGTCCTAATGAAAAACTGTTTTTT.